This T cell receptor beta chain was identified during a study of blood T cell repertoires in COVID-19 (dated by TCRdb to 2019 to 2021). About the investigation overall: The collaborator samples originated in the United States, Italy and Spain and spanned the acute and convalescent phases of COVID-19. Nearly every sample came with metadata listing a de-identified subject ID, COVID-19 status, age in years and sex. Deeply sampled blood TCRbeta repertoires from subjects exposed to, actively infected with, or recovered from COVID-19 were included in the dataset. Samples came from the ongoing ImmuneRACE study (first 160 participants) plus 1,254 subjects from 6 global collaborators. The prospective study material was composed of cDNA or gDNA derived from T cells, B-cell-depleted T cells, or PBMCs. The repertoires were released in a freely available public database intended as a resource for research on the immune response to SARS-CoV-2. Where available, HLA class I and class II types were taken from metadata supplied by the sample provider and were not determined by assay-based typing. On the study overall, not on this receptor specifically: How much clinical and demographic metadata was included differed by source and by participant, and the metadata was provided uncurated.

Participants in the prospective study were aged about 18 to 100 years, lived in under 30 United States geographic areas, and enrolled through a virtual design. Cohort assignment in the prospective study relied on participant-reported clinical history from a screening survey and a study questionnaire. Recovered participants in ImmuneRACE Cohort 3 were defined as having two consecutive negative NP/OP PCR tests, clearance from a healthcare professional, or resolution of symptoms. In the prospective study, whole blood, serum and a nasopharyngeal or oropharyngeal swab were collected from each participant by mobile phlebotomists. Over a roughly two-month period, participants in the prospective study had the option of providing additional blood draws and questionnaires. Prospective study blood samples were shipped either frozen or at room temperature before DNA extraction. The immunoSEQ Assay, a bias-controlled multiplex PCR, was used to amplify TCRbeta CDR3 regions from genomic DNA. From the authors' description of their analysis: The number of nucleated cells in each sample was estimated from the amplification of reference gene primers within the assay. To quantify the absolute abundance of each unique TCRbeta CDR3 rearrangement, sequence reads were collapsed and filtered. For each sample, productive Simpson clonality was calculated by taking the square root of Simpson's diversity index across productive rearrangements. TCRdb stores this immuneACCESS table with in-frame sequences only. Part of the clones is absent; in the studies checked, under half of the shortfall reflects unresolved V genes, and no reason is known for the rest. V, J and clone size are those of that table, while D and trimming were read from the DNA. The sample table records some 330,000 clones; just over 85% of these occur just once. About 4.6% of the sample rests with the top ten.

On this clone itself: Its antigen has not been determined. No per-base quality is available; no much larger clone lies one base away.

Between the V and J ends, shortened by 0 bases and 2 bases respectively, the junction contains 8 bases. Spanning cysteine to phenylalanine, the CDR3 consists of 14 amino acids. This entry keeps only the CDR3 DNA: 42 bases, framed from base 1. The germline V gene yields SGDLS for CDR1 and YYNGEE for CDR2. The receptor chain draws on TRBV9 and TRBJ2-5; no D gene can be assigned with confidence. Input material: PBMCs or T cells enriched from blood (not recorded which). This clonotype was sampled from a man aged 25-45 years who had recovered from COVID-19. Read as DNA, the sequence is TGTGCCAGCAGCGTAGATAGTTCACAAGAGACCCAGTACTTC. Its protein is CASSVDSSQETQYF.